These T cell receptor beta chains were read from a single sample in a study of blood T cell repertoires in COVID-19. TCRdb's table, derived via immunoSEQ multiplex PCR, lists solely in-frame clones and lacks some. The data hold roughly 250,000 clones, with more than 85% observed a single time. Sequenced sample: peripheral blood. Every receptor here comes from a man aged 25-45 years with acute or convalescent COVID-19. Both conserved end residues are part of each CDR3. Not all rows give a size; the values are once, few, many and, for expanded clones, a class.

abundance	v_gene	j_gene	CDR3aa
NA	TRBV28	TRBJ1-1	CASSSLTGANTEAFF
once	TRBV6-6	TRBJ2-5	CASRAEETQYF
NA	TRBV19	TRBJ2-2	CASHARSNGAGELFF
NA	TRBV28	TRBJ1-1	CASSLYGSAFF
NA	TRBV28	TRBJ2-7	CASSPSGQGYGEQYF
NA	TRBV6-6	TRBJ2-1	CASSYGASGRGEQFF
NA	TRBV5-4	TRBJ2-7	CASSSFPGGQYF
NA	TRBV5-4	TRBJ1-5	CASSSGVGNQPQHF
NA	TRBV19	TRBJ1-5	CASGWADQHF
NA	TRBV12-3/TRBV12-4	TRBJ2-3	CASSRGGLRYF
NA	TRBV7-2	TRBJ1-3	CASSLNRGRTGNTIYF
NA	TRBV11-2	TRBJ1-1	CASSLGQGILLLNTEAFF
NA	TRBV10-3	TRBJ2-5	CAISEPEAGAQETQYF
NA	TRBV29-1	TRBJ2-1	CSVLREKDEQFF
NA	TRBV5-1	TRBJ2-3	CASSPAGGPTDTQYF
NA	TRBV2	TRBJ2-7	CASRLPTSGSYEQYF
NA	TRBV29-1	TRBJ2-3	CSAYDRGRTDTQYF
NA	TRBV2	TRBJ2-3	CASYGLAGGPVGTDTQYF
NA	TRBV6-6	TRBJ1-6	CASSLGLRMGSPLHF
NA	TRBV4-1	TRBJ2-7	CASSQRTERIEQYF
NA	TRBV12-5	TRBJ2-3	CASGETGGGTDTQYF
NA	TRBV6-5	TRBJ1-5	CASSKQGVGQPQHF
NA	TRBV6-6	TRBJ2-2	CASGTGRLTGELFF
NA	TRBV5-6	TRBJ1-6	CASSLARRGTYNSPLHF
NA	TRBV5-1	TRBJ2-7	CASSSNQRRTSGGNNTYEQYF
NA	TRBV5-5	TRBJ2-5	CASSLAPLAGGPETQYF
NA	TRBV6-5	TRBJ2-3	CASEGRGISTDTQYF
NA	TRBV19	TRBJ1-1	CASSPTQGGTEAFF
NA	TRBV3-1/TRBV3-2	TRBJ2-7	CASSPGGQGYYEQYF
few	TRBV4-1	TRBJ2-3	CASSRNYGGQTDTQYF
once	TRBV6-5	TRBJ1-6	CASSRGHYNSPLHF
NA	TRBV27	TRBJ1-1	CASSRGQMNTEAFF
NA	TRBV21-1	TRBJ1-1	CASSYTPTGRRVTEAFF
NA	TRBV19	TRBJ2-1	CASSIGDFYNEQFF
NA	TRBV9	TRBJ1-1	CASSVGGSLSTEAFF
few	TRBV5-4	TRBJ2-7	CASSLLAGSMYEQYF
once	TRBV9	TRBJ2-7	CASSVGYPTYEQYF
NA	TRBV5-6	TRBJ2-7	CASSWRTGLNEQYF
once	TRBV20-1	TRBJ1-1	CSAKLNTEAFF
few	TRBV19	TRBJ1-2	CASSISARTGPIYGYTF
NA	TRBV24-1	TRBJ2-3	CATRSGLTTDTQYF
NA	TRBV14	TRBJ2-3	CASSQVLRGSLPWTDTQYF
NA	TRBV28	TRBJ2-3	CASSSTGSTDTQYF
NA	TRBV3-1/TRBV3-2	TRBJ1-5	CASSQANSRGQPQHF
NA	TRBV28	TRBJ2-7	CASSGGQGAGEQYF
NA	TRBV28	TRBJ2-1	CAVNRGSYNEQFF
NA	TRBV6-2/TRBV6-3	TRBJ1-5	CASSYAGLPQHF
NA	TRBV19	TRBJ1-5	CASSPSWTGMWPQHF
NA	TRBV29-1	TRBJ1-1	CSVGRGGSAEAFF